This T cell receptor beta chain was sequenced for a study of cytomegalovirus exposure and HLA in healthy donors. Study context: A data release that came early held tens of millions of unique TCRs from HLA-typed donors.

Each donor's status was that of a healthy bone marrow donor. With 60 Vbeta and 13 Jbeta primers, the PCR was carried out. TCRdb's table, derived via immunoSEQ multiplex PCR, lists solely in-frame clones and lacks some. The sample consists of approximately 130,000 clones, about 73% of them appearing once. The CDR3 extends over 16 amino acids. Germline V CDR1 and CDR2: MDHEN, SYDVKM. After removal of 4 bases from V and 6 bases from J, the junction contained 8 bases not matched to a gene. Sequencing used PBMCs. The gene calls are TRBV28 and TRBJ1-6; 8 positions match TRBD1. This TCR came from a middle-aged woman in good health and CMV-seronegative. CDR3 DNA sequence: TGTGCCAGCAGTTCGACAGGGGTCCTTTTTAATTCACCCCTCCACTTT. It is translated as CASSSTGVLFNSPLHF.